The present entry profiles one T cell receptor beta chain with its context. In germline, CDR1 is PRHDT, CDR2 FYEKMQ (reference sequence). The V gene end was trimmed by 5 bases and the J gene end by 6 bases; junction bases not matched to a gene: 8. The CDR3 loop spans 15 amino acids. Original processing notes: Reference gene primer amplification in the assay estimated nucleated cell counts. Sequenced by immunoSEQ multiplex PCR; TCRdb stores in-frame clones only, minus some. That table furnishes V, J and clone size, whereas the DNA furnished D and trimming. The sample holds under 200,000 clones, just under 90% seen once. This entry belongs to a study of blood T cell repertoires in COVID-19. The wider study: COVID-19 samples collected from the United States, Italy and Spain covered acute and convalescent phases. PBMCs, B-cell-depleted T cells, or T cells were the source of the cDNA or gDNA that made up the material.

The chain carries TRBV13 and TRBJ2-1; 9 bases map to TRBD2. Sequencing was done on a sample of peripheral blood. The clonotype comes from a man aged 18 to 30 with active or convalescent COVID-19. CDR3 nucleotide sequence: TGTGCCAGCAGCCAAGGCGGGGGGGACGTCAATGAGCAGTTCTTC. Translating it yields CASSQGGGDVNEQFF.